This TCR beta chain was captured in a study of blood T cells in healthy people across ages (dated by TCRdb to about 2015). Turning to the overall study: In model experiments, template switching captured roughly one uniquely barcoded TCR beta cDNA molecule for every two T cells. Using deep sequencing normalized with unique cDNA molecular identifiers, the study measured how TCR beta repertoire diversity changes with age. Donors were grouped into four age groups: young (average roughly 17 years), middle-aged (about 40), aged (roughly 62) and long-lived (about 82). Donors of different ages were randomly distributed across sequencing lanes to avoid experimental bias. Two additional independent replicas of 1 million unique cDNA reads from the same blood draw were analyzed for two donors (one aged 18 to 30 and one aged 80 or older). The paper's findings and limits, for the study overall: Conclusive comparison of naive and antigen-experienced compartments was prevented by the profiling of bulk unsorted PBMCs. As age increased, observed TCR beta diversity per million T cells dropped in a roughly linear way, and a significant reduction was already evident by age 40. Compared with the aged group, the long-lived group had more naive CD4+ T cells, fewer expanded clones and increased TCR diversity, a pattern suggesting age selection. Donor CMV infection status was unknown, potentially confounding age-related changes in expanded clonotypes. There was a strong correlation between observed TCR beta diversity and the percentage of naive T cells measured by flow cytometry. Total diversity estimates from one million sequenced T cells were considered lower bounds and underestimates.

This clonotype was detected many times. Its antigen remains unidentified. Base quality data are lacking; no much larger clone is found one base away. The donors were some 39 Caucasian individuals from Russia, aged roughly 6 to 100 years, who were systemically healthy. Ten milliliters of peripheral blood were drawn from each donor into EDTA-treated Vacutainer tubes. Ficoll-Paque density-gradient centrifugation was used to isolate PBMCs, with at least 7 million per sample. Trizol reagent was used to extract total RNA from PBMCs, with at least 6 micrograms per sample. Naive CD45RAhigh/CD27high T cell percentages were measured by flow cytometry on a PBMC aliquot from every donor. Library prep was done by 5' RACE. The instrument given in TCRdb is Illumina HiSeq 2500. A second PCR of about 6 to 11 cycles was run with a J-beta primer mix and a sample-barcoded 5' primer. A template-switch 5' adaptor carrying 12 random nucleotides introduced a unique molecular identifier onto each TCR beta cDNA molecule. Each sample yielded at least 2.5 million CDR3-containing paired-end reads. First-strand cDNA was synthesized from all RNA with the Mint cDNA synthesis kit, primed by a TRBC-specific oligonucleotide. After uracil-DNA glycosylase treatment, a first 18-cycle PCR used universal primers M1SS and BC2_uni_R on all cDNA. The authors processed their data as follows. For normalization, 1 million high-quality reads, each with a distinct molecular identifier, were randomly selected from each sample. Reads with shared molecular identifiers were discarded instead of being binned into consensus sequences. MiTCR, set to a Q25 quality threshold and the strictest error-elimination algorithm, was used for CDR3 identification, clonotype clustering and error correction. A nonparametric unseen species model with Euler transformation was used to estimate lower-bound total TCR beta diversity. TCRdb reworked the public reads: Q25 trimming with fastp, MiXCR clone assembly, productive beta chains retained. Each CDR3 protein gets just one entry, which takes the most common genes and DNA from the rows behind it. The V and J calls follow TCRdb's processing rather than the paper's. The sample table records some 1.5 million distinct CDR3 sequences; 28% of these occur just once. Of the sample, less than 9.5% is held by the ten largest clones.

Ends trimmed: V by 5 bases, J by 7 bases; bases unmatched to a gene: 4. From its cysteine to its phenylalanine, the CDR3 spans 13 amino acids. The only DNA kept is the CDR3, 39 bases in frame from the first base. Reading the germline V gene gives CDR1 SGHTA and CDR2 FQGNSA. This sequence was found in a woman in her 30s in good health. Rearrangement joined TRBV7-2 to TRBJ2-4, with 8 central nucleotides matching TRBD1. The sample comprised blood. CDR3 protein: CASSTRQGNIQYF. The sequence in DNA is TGTGCCAGCAGCACCCGACAGGGGAACATTCAGTACTTC.